The present T cell receptor beta chain was sequenced within a study of human T cells and chemical hapten exposure. About the research overall: Per-sample TCR yield variation was attributed mainly to small pooled library volume differences.

Study-wide points: There was no change with DPC sensitization in TCRs above 1 in 1000 frequency.

TCRdb processed the RACE reads anew with MiXCR; each CDR3 protein has one entry. The sample has about 68,000 distinct CDR3 sequences; 11% are singletons. This clonotype was seen a handful of times. The antigen remains unidentified. Time point indicated: pre-sensitization, week 0. Treatment reported: therapeutic diphenylcyclopropenone sensitization with weekly scalp DPC. Blood draws preceded each patch test application. The starting material was whole blood, obtained in connection with sensitization to the hapten diphenylcyclopropenone (DPC). The receptor's source is a woman between 45 and 65 years old with alopecia areata. Some clones in this sample may be carry-over from other donors' samples.

CDR3: CASSPTGSNQPQHF. Written as DNA, the CDR3 is TGCGCCAGCAGCCCCACAGGGAGCAATCAGCCCCAGCATTTT. The chain is built from TRBV10-2 and TRBJ1-5, with a possible D match to TRBD1 (6 bases). Germline values: CDR1 WSHSY, CDR2 SAAADI. This CDR3 has 14 residues. The germline V and J ends were trimmed by 6 bases and 1 base, with 10 bases remaining between them.